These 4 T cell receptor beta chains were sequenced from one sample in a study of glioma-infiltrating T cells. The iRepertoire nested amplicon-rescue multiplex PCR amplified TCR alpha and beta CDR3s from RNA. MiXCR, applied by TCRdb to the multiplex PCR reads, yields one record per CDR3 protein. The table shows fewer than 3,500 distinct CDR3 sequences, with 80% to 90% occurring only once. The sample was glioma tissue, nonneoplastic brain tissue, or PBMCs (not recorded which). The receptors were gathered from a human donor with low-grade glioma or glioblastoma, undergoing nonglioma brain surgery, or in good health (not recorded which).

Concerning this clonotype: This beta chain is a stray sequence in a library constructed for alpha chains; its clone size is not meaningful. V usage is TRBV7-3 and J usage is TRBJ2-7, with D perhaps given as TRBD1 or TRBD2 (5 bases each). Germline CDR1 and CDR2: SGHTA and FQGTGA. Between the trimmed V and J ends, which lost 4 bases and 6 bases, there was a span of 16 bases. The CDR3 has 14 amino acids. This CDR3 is CASSSAGRVGEQYF. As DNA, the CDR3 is TGTGCCAGCAGCTCGGCGGGCAGGGTAGGCGAGCAGTACTTC.

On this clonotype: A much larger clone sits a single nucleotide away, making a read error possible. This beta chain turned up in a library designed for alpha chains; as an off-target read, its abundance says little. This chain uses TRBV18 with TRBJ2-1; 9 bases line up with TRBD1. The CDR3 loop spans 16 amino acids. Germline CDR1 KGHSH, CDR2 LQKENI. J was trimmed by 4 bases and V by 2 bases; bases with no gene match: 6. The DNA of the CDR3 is TGTGCCAGCTCACCAACGGACAGGGGCCTTTACAATGAGCAGTTCTTC. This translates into CASSPTDRGLYNEQFF.

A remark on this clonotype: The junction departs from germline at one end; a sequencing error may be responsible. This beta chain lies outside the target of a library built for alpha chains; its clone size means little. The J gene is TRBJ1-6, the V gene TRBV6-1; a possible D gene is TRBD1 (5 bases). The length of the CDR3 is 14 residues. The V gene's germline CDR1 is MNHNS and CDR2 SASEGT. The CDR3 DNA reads TGCGCCAGCAGTGAAACGGGACGACATTCACCCCTCCACTTT. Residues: CASSETGRHSPLHF.

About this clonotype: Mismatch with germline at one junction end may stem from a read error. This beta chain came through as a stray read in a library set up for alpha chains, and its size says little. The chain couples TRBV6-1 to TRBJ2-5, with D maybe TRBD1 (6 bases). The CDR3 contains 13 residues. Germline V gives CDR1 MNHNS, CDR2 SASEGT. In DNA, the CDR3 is TGTGCCAGCAGTTCAGGACAGCAAGAGACACAGTACTTC. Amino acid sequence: CASSSGQQETQYF.